These 8 T cell receptor beta chains came from one sample sequenced in a study of blood T cell repertoires in COVID-19. Produced via immunoSEQ multiplex PCR; TCRdb's table is partial and in-frame only. Found here are 170,000 or so clones, 75% to 90% of them singletons; the top ten hold about 7%. The sequencing sample was made of peripheral blood. These receptors were taken from a woman in her thirties or forties with COVID-19, enrolled during active disease.

This clone has only a few counts. The J gene is TRBJ2-2, the V gene TRBV7-3; 7 bases align to TRBD2. In germline, CDR1 is SGHTA, CDR2 FQGTGA. The CDR3 totals 16 residues. Trimming took 0 bases from V and 4 from J; bases not matched to a gene: 5. As DNA, the CDR3 is TGTGCCAGCAGCTTAACAACGGCGGGAGTCACCGGGGAGCTGTTTTTT. The encoded protein is CASSLTTAGVTGELFF.

The V and J genes are TRBV7-9 and TRBJ2-7; weak D call: TRBD2 (5 bases). The CDR3 sequence is 12 residues long. Germline V lookup: CDR1 SEHNR, CDR2 FQNEAQ (reference sequence). V lost 4 bases and J 2 bases, leaving 6 bases between the germline ends. The CDR3 reads CASSSGTYEQYF. CDR3 nucleotides: TGTGCCAGCAGCTCCGGGACCTACGAGCAGTACTTC. The entire variable domain, with the rest obtained from reference TRBV7-9 and TRBJ2-7, is as follows: DTGVSQNPRHKITKRGQNVTFRCDPISEHNRLYWYRQTLGQGPEFLTYFQNEAQLEKSRLLSDRFSAERPKGSFSTLEIQRTEQGDSAMYLCASSSGTYEQYFGPGTRLTVT.

This clone was detected a few times. In DNA form, the CDR3 reads TGTGCCAGCAGCCTACAGGGGGTTTACGGGGAGCTGTTTTTT. Amino acids: CASSLQGVYGELFF. The chain couples TRBV5-4 to TRBJ2-2; 8 nucleotides agree with TRBD1. This CDR3 is 14 amino acids long. The germline V gene has CDR1 SGHNT and CDR2 YYREEE (reference sequence). The trim removed 4 bases at V and 7 bases at J, leaving 6 bases unmatched. The variable domain in full, completed from reference TRBV5-4 and TRBJ2-2, reads ETGVTQSPTHLIKTRGQQVTLRCSSQSGHNTVSWYQQALGQGPQFIFQYYREEENGRGNFPPRFSGLQFPNYSSELNVNALELDDSALYLCASSLQGVYGELFFGEGSRLTVL.

This sequence joins TRBV2 and TRBJ2-7, with D unclear. CDR3 size: 12 residues. Germline CDR1 SNHLY, CDR2 FYNNEI. V dropped 7 bases and J dropped 3 bases, with 10 bases sitting between them. The CDR3 loop is CASNERSYEQYF. The CDR3 region has the DNA TGTGCCAGCAACGAGAGGAGCTACGAGCAGTACTTC.

The chain employs TRBV7-9 and TRBJ2-7; D gene uncertain. The CDR3 has 12 residues. Germline V lookup: CDR1 SEHNR, CDR2 FQNEAQ (reference sequence). Trimming took 1 base from V and 3 from J, leaving 4 bases between them. The CDR3 loop reads CASSLDHYEQYF. The CDR3 DNA sequence: TGTGCCAGCAGCTTAGATCACTACGAGCAGTACTTC.

The CDR3 coding sequence is TGTGCCAGCAGCTTAGACAGGGCAGAGACCCAGTACTTC. Translated, it gives CASSLDRAETQYF. The chain has TRBV7-9 and TRBJ2-5, with D possibly matching TRBD1 (6 bases). Germline assignment: CDR1 SEHNR and CDR2 FQNEAQ (reference sequence). Trimming took 1 base from V and 4 from J, leaving 7 bases between them. This CDR3 is 13 amino acids long. Drawing the rest from reference TRBV7-9 and TRBJ2-5, the complete variable domain is DTGVSQNPRHKITKRGQNVTFRCDPISEHNRLYWYRQTLGQGPEFLTYFQNEAQLEKSRLLSDRFSAERPKGSFSTLEIQRTEQGDSAMYLCASSLDRAETQYFGPGTRLLVL.

The V call is TRBV7-8, the J call TRBJ2-7; 7 bases match TRBD2. CDR3 length: 16 residues. Trimming cost V 0 bases and J 5 bases; bases outside gene matches: 10. Germline V gene data show CDR1 as SGHVS and CDR2 as FQNEAQ. Written as DNA, the CDR3 is TGTGCCAGCAGCTTAGCGACTTTCTGGGGGGGGGACGAGCAGTACTTC. Its translation is CASSLATFWGGDEQYF.

The J gene is TRBJ1-2, the V gene TRBV19; 8 nucleotides line up with TRBD1. The CDR3 loop spans 15 amino acids. V trimming: 5 bases; J trimming: 7 bases; junction bases outside the gene matches: 12. Looked up from germline, CDR1 is LNHDA and CDR2 is SQIVND (reference sequence). CDR3 sequence: CASSPGQGALGGYTF. Written as DNA, the CDR3 is TGTGCCAGTAGTCCCGGGCAGGGGGCATTGGGTGGCTACACCTTC.